This T cell receptor (beta chain) was profiled in a study of blood T cell repertoires in COVID-19. Study-wide context: COVID-19 samples, acute and convalescent, were from the United States, Italy and Spain. T cells, B-cell-depleted T cells, or PBMCs provided the cDNA or gDNA that served as material.

Authors' data handling: Counts of nucleated cells, estimated from reference gene primer amplification, were obtained. Measured with immunoSEQ multiplex PCR; TCRdb has only the in-frame clones, and not every one. V, J and clone size derive from that table, while D and trimming were established from the DNA sequence. The sample records about 200,000 clones, 80% to 90% being singletons. Germline loops: CDR1 SGHNT, CDR2 YENEEA. The CDR3 is 18 residues long. Between the trimmed V and J ends, which lost 2 bases and 0 bases, there was a span of 18 bases. The sequence was obtained from a man aged 30 to 45 who had recovered from COVID-19. What was sequenced was peripheral blood. The chain recombines TRBV11-3 with TRBJ2-3; a possible D gene is TRBD2 (6 bases). The CDR3 sequence is CASSLSLQRGVSTDTQYF. The DNA for the CDR3 is TGTGCCAGCAGCTTAAGCCTCCAGCGCGGGGTGAGCACAGATACGCAGTATTTT. The whole variable domain, filled in from reference TRBV11-3 and TRBJ2-3, reads EAGVVQSPRYKIIEKKQPVAFWCNPISGHNTLYWYLQNLGQGPELLIRYENEEAVDDSQLPKDRFSAERLKGVDSTLKIQPAELGDSAVYLCASSLSLQRGVSTDTQYFGPGTRLTVL.